The 27 T cell receptor beta chains below were found in one sample sequenced in a study of low-dose radiotherapy and immunotherapy resistance in tumors. Indicated time point: before trial treatment. TRAV and TRBV primers primed cDNA for both TCRalpha and TCRbeta. For amplifying TCRs, the PCR ran for about 20 cycles with Phusion, which was used together with a constant-region primer and the adapter on the V primers. TCRdb used MiXCR to reprocess the reads, holding one entry per CDR3 protein. The table includes fewer than 90,000 distinct CDR3 sequences, 15% to 20% detected once. Sequences were derived from PBMCs, sampled before treatment. These receptors were collected from a male donor with prostate cancer.

On this clonotype itself: A single base is all that separates this from a far larger clone, so a read error is likely. The chain is built from TRBV6-1 and TRBJ2-1; 9 bases align to TRBD1. CDR1 is MNHNS and CDR2 is SASEGT in the germline V gene. There are 14 residues in the CDR3. V was clipped by 11 bases and J by 5 bases; unmatched bases: 10. The CDR3 reads CAFRPGQGNNEQFF. The CDR3 coding sequence is TGTGCCTTCAGACCGGGACAGGGCAACAATGAGCAGTTCTTC.

This clonotype came up many times. The chain couples TRBV29-1 to TRBJ2-3; 8 positions match TRBD2. The CDR3 covers 15 residues. Germline CDR1 reads SQVTM; CDR2 reads ANQGSEA. J was trimmed by 1 base and V by 4 bases; bases with no gene match: 7. CDR3 nucleotides: TGCAGCGTTGGCCAACGGGGGGGGGGCACAGATACGCAGTATTTT. Amino acids: CSVGQRGGGTDTQYF.

This clonotype was seen many times. This rearrangement joins TRBV5-1 to TRBJ2-7, with 8 bases matching TRBD2. CDR1 is SGHRS and CDR2 is YFSETQ in the germline V gene. The CDR3 is made up of 16 amino acids. V lost 3 bases, J lost 0 bases, and 8 bases stayed unmatched. CDR3 loop: CASSYLPTSDSYEQYF. CDR3 nucleotide sequence: TGCGCCAGCAGCTACCTGCCGACTAGCGACTCCTACGAGCAGTACTTC.

With regard to this clonotype: Here the CDR3 omits its conserved ending phenylalanine or tryptophan, so a read error is the likely source. The chain couples TRBV28 to TRBJ1-1, with D perhaps TRBD1 (5 bases). The CDR3 has 15 residues. V lost 5 bases, J lost 1 base, and 14 bases lay in between. Per germline, CDR1 MDHEN and CDR2 SYDVKM. CDR3 sequence (DNA): TGTGCCAGCAGTGCACCCACGACAGCGAACACTGAAGCTTTCTTG. Translating gives CASSAPTTANTEAFL.

This sequence joins TRBV28 and TRBJ2-3; D is perhaps TRBD2 (5 bases). The length of the CDR3 is 17 residues. Per germline, CDR1 MDHEN and CDR2 SYDVKM. The V end lost 8 bases, the J end lost 2 bases, and 23 bases lay between the germline ends. The CDR3 bases are TGTGCCAGCCTCGAGGGAACACTCGCTTGGGACACAGATACGCAGTATTTT. Residues: CASLEGTLAWDTDTQYF.

This clonotype appeared many times. The rearrangement joins TRBV20-1 to TRBJ2-7, with D perhaps given as TRBD1 or TRBD2 (6 bases each). The V gene's germline CDR1 is DFQATT and CDR2 SNEGSKA (reference sequence). V was clipped by 6 bases and J by 4 bases, with 19 bases between them. The CDR3 length is 14 residues. The CDR3 loop reads CSAPIRGLTYEQYF. CDR3 in DNA: TGCAGTGCGCCGATTCGGGGGCTCACTTACGAGCAGTACTTC.

This clonotype was counted many times. The chain employs TRBV5-6 and TRBJ2-1, with TRBD2 as a possible D gene (7 bases). V was clipped by 4 bases and J by 14 bases, with 16 bases between them. Germline V gene lookup returns CDR1 SGHDT and CDR2 YYEEEE. The CDR3 is 12 residues long. For the CDR3, the DNA is TGTGCCAGCAGCGGGGGCCGGGGGAGGGAGTTCTTC. Its translation is CASSGGRGREFF.

This clonotype showed up just a few times. With a far larger clone one base away, a read error is the likely cause. The V and J genes are TRBV6-8 and TRBJ2-1; no clear D gene. This CDR3 contains 13 residues. V was cut by 8 bases and J by 9 bases, with 17 bases left in between. Germline CDR1 MNHGY, CDR2 SAAAGT. The CDR3 DNA follows: TGTGCCAGCTGTGAAGGTAGCTTCGGTGAGCAGTTCTTC. Amino acid sequence: CASCEGSFGEQFF.

This clonotype has ten or more counts. The V call is TRBV9, the J call TRBJ1-3; D remains ambiguous. Trimming removed 0 bases at V and 3 bases at J, with 7 bases between. This CDR3 has 14 residues. Germline CDR1 reads SGDLS; CDR2 reads YYNGEE. The CDR3 nucleotides are TGTGCCAGCAGCGTAGCCGCAGATGGAAACACCATATATTTT. This encodes CASSVAADGNTIYF.

This clonotype was seen repeatedly, ten times or more. This chain links TRBV5-1 with TRBJ2-7, with D unclear. The CDR3 runs 13 residues. The V gene's germline CDR1 is SGHRS and CDR2 YFSETQ. Trimming left V 4 bases short and J 1 base short, with 9 bases between. CDR3 sequence reads: CASSAVLSYEQYF. The CDR3 coding sequence is TGCGCCAGCAGCGCCGTCTTATCCTACGAGCAGTACTTC.

This clonotype was found many times. This chain joins TRBV28 and TRBJ2-7; 9 bases match TRBD2. CDR1 and CDR2 from the germline V gene are MDHEN and SYDVKM. This CDR3 is 19 amino acids long. J was trimmed by 4 bases and V by 0 bases; bases with no gene match: 16. The CDR3 nucleotides read TGTGCCAGCAGTTTATGGGGGGGGATAGCGGGAGAATTCGCTTACGAGCAGTACTTC. Translated: CASSLWGGIAGEFAYEQYF.

The table lists this clonotype with a few counts. V usage is TRBV2 and J usage is TRBJ2-7; D is undetermined. V was cut by 2 bases and J by 5 bases, with 7 bases left in between. Per germline, CDR1 SNHLY and CDR2 FYNNEI. The CDR3 is 12 amino acids. The CDR3 here is CASSEQQHEQYF. Here the CDR3 DNA reads TGTGCCAGCAGTGAACAGCAGCACGAGCAGTACTTC.

This clonotype was counted ten times or more. This chain connects TRBV29-1 to TRBJ1-2; TRBD1 might be the D (5 bases). Per germline, CDR1 SQVTM and CDR2 ANQGSEA. The CDR3 sequence is 12 residues long. Trimming took 7 bases from V and 2 from J, leaving 11 bases between them. The CDR3 bases are TGCAGCGCCGGGACCCCGAACTATGGCTACACCTTC. This codes for CSAGTPNYGYTF.

This clonotype has ten or more counts. The genes are TRBV12-3 or TRBV12-4 and TRBJ2-7; 10 bases map to TRBD2. The CDR3 contains 16 residues. The ends lost 6 bases at V and 2 bases at J; junction bases unmatched: 10. The chain's CDR3 is CASRDSSGGLTYEQYF. CDR3 sequence (DNA): TGTGCCAGCAGGGACTCTAGCGGGGGCCTGACCTACGAGCAGTACTTC.

In its sample, this clonotype was seen many times. The chain joins TRBV4-1 to TRBJ2-1; the match to TRBD2 covers 8 bases. J was trimmed by 0 bases and V by 0 bases; bases with no gene match: 19. This CDR3 is built from 22 residues. Germline V gives CDR1 MGHRA, CDR2 YSYEKL. The CDR3 region is CASSQEHGSGTFKLSSYNEQFF. The CDR3 DNA follows: TGCGCCAGCAGCCAAGAACATGGTAGCGGGACCTTCAAACTCAGCTCCTACAATGAGCAGTTCTTC.

Ten or more counts support this clonotype. This chain joins TRBV11-2 and TRBJ2-7, with 9 bases lining up with TRBD1. This CDR3 has 19 residues. With V trimmed by 2 bases and J by 0 bases, 14 bases remained unmatched. Germline CDR1 and CDR2: SGHAT and FQNNGV. This CDR3 is CASSLKSGTGNPLSYEQYF. The CDR3 region has the DNA TGTGCCAGCAGCTTAAAATCCGGGACAGGGAACCCCCTCTCCTACGAGCAGTACTTC.

In this sample, this clonotype turned up many times. V usage is TRBV6-2 or TRBV6-3 and J usage is TRBJ2-6, with a weak D call TRBD2 (5 bases). This CDR3 has 20 residues. The ends were cut back, 0 bases at V and 1 base at J, with 19 bases in the middle. Germline V gives CDR1 MNHEY, CDR2 SVGEGT. The DNA of the CDR3 is TGTGCCAGCAGTTACTCGATCGGTTCGGGATGGATTTCTGGGGCCAACGTCCTGACTTTC. Protein: CASSYSIGSGWISGANVLTF.

The CDR3 here is CASSFGGTSGSEQFF. CDR3 DNA: TGCGCCAGCAGCTTTGGCGGGACTAGCGGGAGTGAGCAGTTCTTC. The gene calls are TRBV5-1 and TRBJ2-1, with 14 bases matching TRBD2. Germline V CDR1 and CDR2: SGHRS, YFSETQ. Unmatched junction bases numbered 4, after V lost 2 bases and J lost 9 bases. The CDR3 is 15 amino acids.

This clonotype was counted ten times or more. The chain is built from TRBV2 and TRBJ1-1, with D possibly matching TRBD1 (5 bases). This CDR3 has 15 amino acids. V was trimmed by 7 bases and J by 4 bases, leaving 19 bases between them. CDR1 SNHLY and CDR2 FYNNEI come from the germline V gene. The CDR3 DNA is TGTGCCAGCACCCTACGTCTAGGGGCCAGCACTGAAGCTTTCTTT. Translating gives CASTLRLGASTEAFF.

The CDR3 DNA reads TGCGCCAGCAGCCGAGGACTAGCGGGAGTCGTTGCAGATACGCAGTATTTT. Protein sequence: CASSRGLAGVVADTQYF. V is TRBV4-1 and J is TRBJ2-3, with 13 bases identical to TRBD2. This CDR3 comprises 17 residues. Looked up from germline, CDR1 is MGHRA and CDR2 is YSYEKL. Trimming at V came to 4 bases and at J to 4 bases, leaving 8 bases not matched to a gene.

This clonotype occurred many times. The chain uses TRBV28 and TRBJ2-7, with D tentatively TRBD1 or TRBD2 (5 bases each). Looked up from germline, CDR1 is MDHEN and CDR2 is SYDVKM. Trimming took off 7 bases at V and 0 bases at J, with 13 bases between the two ends. This CDR3 has 14 residues. In DNA form, the CDR3 reads TGTGCCAGCAACGGGGCAGGGCCCTCCTACGAGCAGTACTTC. Amino acid sequence: CASNGAGPSYEQYF.

This clonotype has ten or more counts. The chain couples TRBV10-3 to TRBJ2-5; a weak D match, TRBD2 (5 bases). Per germline, CDR1 ENHRY and CDR2 SYGVKD. The ends were cut back, 2 bases at V and 2 bases at J, with 6 bases in the middle. This CDR3 comprises 13 residues. CDR3 DNA: TGTGCCATCAGTGAGGCGGGTCAAGAGACCCAGTACTTC. Protein sequence: CAISEAGQETQYF.

This clonotype was counted many times. The chain links TRBV28 to TRBJ2-3; D might be TRBD1 (5 bases). The CDR3 extends over 14 amino acids. Germline V gives CDR1 MDHEN, CDR2 SYDVKM. V lost 8 bases, J lost 1 base, and 13 bases lay in between. CDR3 DNA sequence: TGTGCCAGCTCGTTCCTACAGGGCACAGATACGCAGTATTTT. Protein sequence: CASSFLQGTDTQYF.

This clonotype was seen repeatedly, ten times or more. CDR3 nucleotides: TGTGCCGGAGCTTTAACAGGGTCCCCAGCGGGCTACACCTTC. Protein product: CAGALTGSPAGYTF. The chain links TRBV12-3 or TRBV12-4 to TRBJ1-2; the D gene is possibly TRBD1 (6 bases). The V end was cut by 11 bases, the J end by 8 bases, with 24 bases between. CDR3 length: 14 amino acids.

This clonotype has ten or more counts. The chain has TRBV5-1 and TRBJ2-1; 7 bases fit TRBD2. Germline trimming cut 0 bases from V and 2 bases from J; bases unmatched to any gene: 8. Germline values: CDR1 SGHRS, CDR2 YFSETQ. CDR3 size: 17 residues. CDR3 DNA: TGCGCCAGCAGCTTGGGGGCGGCTAGCGGAACCTACAATGAGCAGTTCTTC. Its translation: CASSLGAASGTYNEQFF.

This clonotype was detected ten times or more. The chain couples TRBV5-4 to TRBJ1-2, with 7 bases fitting TRBD1. This CDR3 is 13 amino acids long. The V and J ends lost 4 bases and 2 bases, in that order; junction bases with no gene match: 2. Germline lookup yields CDR1 SGHNT and CDR2 YYREEE (reference sequence). The CDR3 protein is CASSGTENYGYTF. DNA for the CDR3: TGTGCCAGCAGCGGGACAGAGAACTATGGCTACACCTTC.

This clonotype appeared many times. This rearrangement joins TRBV7-2 to TRBJ1-4, with D perhaps TRBD1 (6 bases). Trimming cost V 5 bases and J 7 bases, with 23 bases left between them. The CDR3 length is 17 residues. Germline V gene data show CDR1 as SGHTA and CDR2 as FQGNSA. CDR3 sequence: CASSLNPPGGGGEKLFF. CDR3 DNA sequence: TGTGCCAGCAGCCTAAACCCCCCCGGGGGAGGGGGTGAAAAACTGTTTTTT.